The 30 T cell receptor beta chains reported below all come from one sample, sequenced in a study of blood T cell repertoires in COVID-19. Sequenced by immunoSEQ multiplex PCR; TCRdb stores in-frame clones only, minus some. The sample holds 130,000 or so clones, about 86% seen once. What was sequenced was peripheral blood. The receptor source for this set is a woman in her 50s who had recovered from COVID-19.

This clone was counted a few times. CDR3 coding DNA: TGCGCCAGCCGCCCAGGGGGCAGGGGTGGATATTCGGGCACTGAAGCTTTCTTT. Translating gives CASRPGGRGGYSGTEAFF. The chain recombines TRBV23-1 with TRBJ1-1; 8 nucleotides line up with TRBD1. TRBV23-1 is an ORF for which the function is uncertain. The CDR3 sequence is 18 residues long. V lost 8 bases and J lost 4; bases outside the gene matches: 21.

This chain links TRBV10-1 with TRBJ1-1, with D possibly matching TRBD1 (5 bases). This CDR3 is 14 amino acids long. Trimming left V 4 bases short and J 3 bases short, with 12 bases between. The germline V gene has CDR1 WNHNN and CDR2 SYGVQD (reference sequence). As DNA, the CDR3 is TGCGCCAGCAGTGGGCTTCTAGGGGACACTGAAGCTTTCTTT. It encodes CASSGLLGDTEAFF.

Turning to this clone: Other DNA sequences of this sample code for an identical CDR3. The V and J genes are TRBV20-1 and TRBJ1-1; the D gene is possibly TRBD1 (6 bases). This CDR3 has 11 amino acids. The V gene lost 6 bases and the J gene lost 8 bases, with 13 bases spanning the gap. The germline V gene encodes CDR1 DFQATT and CDR2 SNEGSKA (reference sequence). For the CDR3, the DNA is TGCAGTGCCAAGGACAGCACGGAAGCTTTCTTT. Translated: CSAKDSTEAFF.

This chain joins TRBV9 and TRBJ2-1; 7 bases match TRBD2. Germline V gene lookup returns CDR1 SGDLS and CDR2 YYNGEE. V was pared by 0 bases and J by 1 base, with 1 base of the junction left unmatched. The CDR3 loop spans 15 amino acids. CDR3: CASSVGGGSYNEQFF. CDR3 DNA: TGTGCCAGCAGCGTAGGCGGGGGTTCCTACAATGAGCAGTTCTTC.

The chain has TRBV10-3 and TRBJ1-2; tentative D call: TRBD1 (6 bases). V dropped 11 bases and J dropped 6 bases, with 13 bases sitting between them. Germline-derived CDR1 and CDR2 are ENHRY and SYGVKD. The CDR3 is 11 amino acids. The CDR3 loop is CASSPGDGYTF. In DNA, the CDR3 is TGTGCCTCATCACCAGGGGATGGCTACACCTTC.

The V call is TRBV19, the J call TRBJ2-3; TRBD1 aligns across 10 bases. Germline lookup yields CDR1 LNHDA and CDR2 SQIVND (reference sequence). V was pared by 5 bases and J by 5 bases, with 4 bases of the junction left unmatched. CDR3 length: 14 amino acids. DNA of the CDR3: TGTGCCAGTAGTCTTGGACAGGGGGTAGATACGCAGTATTTT. Translating it yields CASSLGQGVDTQYF.

The genes are TRBV24-1 and TRBJ1-5; a weak D match, TRBD1 (6 bases). The length of the CDR3 is 14 residues. Trimming removed 4 bases from V and 5 bases from J, with 11 bases in between. The V gene's germline CDR1 is KGHDR and CDR2 SFDVKD. CDR3: CATSDRDRHQPQHF. The DNA of the CDR3 is TGTGCCACCAGTGACCGCGACAGGCATCAGCCCCAGCATTTT.

The CDR3 loop is CASNTGVSGGLIDTQYF. CDR3 sequence (DNA): TGCGCCAGCAACACTGGAGTTAGCGGGGGGCTGATAGATACGCAGTATTTT. The chain links TRBV5-1 to TRBJ2-3; TRBD2 aligns across 10 bases. The CDR3 contains 17 residues. Germline V gives CDR1 SGHRS, CDR2 YFSETQ. The junction had 15 bases not matched to a gene; V was cut back by 6 bases and J by 5 bases. The whole variable domain, filled in from reference TRBV5-1 and TRBJ2-3, reads KAGVTQTPRYLIKTRGQQVTLSCSPISGHRSVSWYQQTPGQGLQFLFEYFSETQRNKGNFPGRFSGRQFSNSRSEMNVSTLELGDSALYLCASNTGVSGGLIDTQYFGPGTRLTVL.

This sequence joins TRBV18 and TRBJ2-1; D remains unclear. Between the trimmed V and J ends, which lost 0 bases and 8 bases, there was a span of 5 bases. The germline gives CDR1 KGHSH, CDR2 LQKENI. This CDR3 has 12 residues. CDR3 in DNA: TGTGCCAGCTCACCACCCACGGATGAGCAGTTCTTC. It is translated as CASSPPTDEQFF.

The V gene is TRBV18, the J gene TRBJ2-3, with 15 bases aligning to TRBD2. This CDR3 contains 20 residues. Germline V gene lookup returns CDR1 KGHSH and CDR2 LQKENI. Losses at the gene ends were 2 bases for V and 2 bases for J; bases not matched to a gene: 11. CDR3 nucleotide sequence: TGTGCCAGCTCACCAAGGACTAGCGGGAGGGCACCTGGGTACACAGATACGCAGTATTTT. This sequence encodes CASSPRTSGRAPGYTDTQYF.

The J gene is TRBJ2-7, the V gene TRBV7-9; D uncertain. V gave up 1 base and J gave up 2 bases, with 12 bases separating them. Germline V CDR1 and CDR2: SEHNR, FQNEAQ (reference sequence). The CDR3 consists of 15 residues. CDR3 nucleotides: TGTGCCAGCAGCTTAGTTGGCGGAGAGGCCTACGAGCAGTACTTC. Its protein is CASSLVGGEAYEQYF.

This rearrangement joins TRBV6-5 to TRBJ2-2; 7 bases are shared with TRBD1. Germline loops: CDR1 MNHEY, CDR2 SVGAGI. The CDR3 is 12 amino acids. With V trimmed by 4 bases and J by 9 bases, 2 bases remained unmatched. The CDR3 here is CASSWGQRELFF. Written as DNA, the CDR3 is TGTGCCAGCAGTTGGGGACAGCGGGAGCTGTTTTTT.

The CDR3 bases are TGTGCCATCAGCGATGGGACAGTCGAGTCTGAGCAGTTCTTC. Protein: CAISDGTVESEQFF. This chain uses TRBV10-3 with TRBJ2-1; 7 nucleotides line up with TRBD1. CDR1 is ENHRY, CDR2 SYGVKD, per germline. Trimming at V came to 6 bases and at J to 9 bases, leaving 11 bases not matched to a gene. The CDR3 spans 14 residues.

The chain joins TRBV11-3 to TRBJ2-2, with D possibly matching TRBD1 (6 bases). This CDR3 is 18 amino acids long. Trimming cost V 1 base and J 1 base, with 16 bases left between them. The germline CDR1 and CDR2 sequences are SGHNT and YENEEA. Here the CDR3 reads CASSLVRMWGQNTGELFF. CDR3 coding DNA: TGTGCCAGCAGCTTAGTTCGGATGTGGGGGCAGAACACCGGGGAGCTGTTTTTT.

This clone appeared a single time. V gene TRBV5-1 combines with J gene TRBJ1-2; possibly TRBD1 for D (5 bases). The CDR3 sequence is 15 residues long. Looked up from germline, CDR1 is SGHRS and CDR2 is YFSETQ. V lost 4 bases and J lost 7, with 20 bases in between. This chain's CDR3 is CASSERQSGQGGYTF. CDR3 DNA sequence: TGCGCCAGCAGCGAGAGACAGTCTGGGCAGGGTGGCTACACCTTC.

Many counts were recorded for this clone. The rearrangement uses TRBV15 and TRBJ1-2; 7 bases line up with TRBD1. The CDR3 is made up of 13 amino acids. CDR1 is LNHNV, CDR2 YYDKDF, per germline (reference sequence). J lost 6 bases, V lost 1 base, and 2 bases had no gene match. CDR3 sequence (DNA): TGTGCCACCAGCAGAGCCACAGGGGATGGCTACACCTTC. Its protein product is CATSRATGDGYTF.

This chain connects TRBV11-2 to TRBJ1-2; 8 bases align to TRBD1. The CDR3 extends over 14 amino acids. V shed 5 bases, J shed 8 bases, and the junction held 10 bases outside the gene matches. Germline loops: CDR1 SGHAT, CDR2 FQNNGV. CDR3 sequence reads: CASSKQGGHIGYTF. CDR3 bases: TGTGCCAGCAGCAAACAGGGGGGCCACATAGGCTACACCTTC.

The chain couples TRBV30 to TRBJ1-1; 11 nucleotides agree with TRBD1. V trimming: 0 bases; J trimming: 7 bases; junction bases outside the gene matches: 10. CDR3 length: 16 amino acids. Per germline, CDR1 GTSNPN and CDR2 SVGIG (reference sequence). CDR3 in amino acids: CAWSVGDRGGFSEAFF. As DNA, the CDR3 is TGTGCCTGGAGTGTGGGGGACAGGGGGGGTTTCAGTGAAGCTTTCTTT.

The chain joins TRBV18 to TRBJ1-2, with D maybe TRBD1 (5 bases). Trimming stripped 4 bases from V and 0 bases from J, with 6 bases between. The CDR3 contains 13 residues. Germline loops: CDR1 KGHSH, CDR2 LQKENI. The CDR3 loop is CASSLGANYGYTF. CDR3 in DNA: TGTGCCAGCTCACTAGGGGCTAACTATGGCTACACCTTC.

This chain links TRBV12-3 or TRBV12-4 with TRBJ1-2; the D gene is possibly TRBD1 (5 bases). The CDR3 sequence is 12 residues long. V was trimmed by 6 bases and J by 13 bases, leaving 18 bases between them. Here the CDR3 DNA reads TGTGCCAGCAGGCGGGACCTGGAAGGTTCCACCTTC. This encodes CASRRDLEGSTF.

J is TRBJ2-5 and V is TRBV29-1, with D perhaps TRBD1 (6 bases). V was cut by 4 bases and J by 4 bases, with 10 bases left in between. This CDR3 has 12 residues. Germline V gene lookup returns CDR1 SQVTM and CDR2 ANQGSEA. CDR3 nucleotides: TGCAGCGTTGTCGTCAGGGGAGAGACCCAGTACTTC. Translating it yields CSVVVRGETQYF.

The genes are TRBV4-3 and TRBJ2-1, with TRBD2 identical over 15 bases. Trimming took 4 bases from V and 0 from J; bases not matched to a gene: 4. The germline gives CDR1 LGHNA, CDR2 YSLEER. The CDR3 is made up of 18 amino acids. The chain's CDR3 is CASSRGLAGGLSYNEQFF. In DNA, the CDR3 is TGCGCCAGCAGCCGGGGACTAGCGGGAGGTCTCTCCTACAATGAGCAGTTCTTC.

The chain employs TRBV7-3 and TRBJ2-3; 7 bases line up with TRBD1. V lost 5 bases and J lost 7; bases outside the gene matches: 6. CDR1 is SGHTA, CDR2 FQGTGA, per germline. The CDR3 runs 13 residues. In DNA form, the CDR3 reads TGTGCCAGCAGCCAAGACAGGGTGAATACGCAGTATTTT. This translates into CASSQDRVNTQYF.

This chain uses TRBV13 with TRBJ1-4, with TRBD1 matching 10 bases. V gave up 5 bases and J gave up 0 bases; unmatched junction bases: 6. Germline lookup yields CDR1 PRHDT and CDR2 FYEKMQ (reference sequence). CDR3 size: 17 residues. The CDR3 DNA sequence: TGTGCCAGCAGCCCCGGACAGGGGGTTGCAACTAATGAAAAACTGTTTTTT. It is translated as CASSPGQGVATNEKLFF. Based on the CDR3 plus reference TRBV13 and TRBJ1-4, the full variable domain is AAGVIQSPRHLIKEKRETATLKCYPIPRHDTVYWYQQGPGQDPQFLISFYEKMQSDKGSIPDRFSAQQFSDYHSELNMSSLELGDSALYFCASSPGQGVATNEKLFFGSGTQLSVL.

The chain couples TRBV5-1 to TRBJ2-1; D is ambiguous. V was shortened by 7 bases and J by 1 base, with 6 bases between the two germline ends. Germline loops: CDR1 SGHRS, CDR2 YFSETQ. This CDR3 has 12 residues. The CDR3 region has the DNA TGCGCCAGCGGAGTATCCTACAATGAGCAGTTCTTC. Residues: CASGVSYNEQFF.

The rearrangement links TRBV2 to TRBJ2-1, with TRBD2 matching 8 bases. Germline V gives CDR1 SNHLY, CDR2 FYNNEI. Trimming at V came to 10 bases and at J to 1 base, leaving 6 bases not matched to a gene. This CDR3 is built from 14 residues. CDR3 sequence reads: CATPAGGSYNEQFF. CDR3 sequence (DNA): TGTGCCACCCCCGCGGGGGGATCCTACAATGAGCAGTTCTTC.

In this sample, this clone turned up once. CDR3 region: CASSPSSDQYF. The DNA of the CDR3 is TGTGCCAGCAGTCCGTCTAGTGACCAGTACTTC. The chain links TRBV7-9 to TRBJ2-5; D uncertain. This CDR3 contains 11 residues. The V gene lost 6 bases and the J gene lost 10 bases, with 12 bases spanning the gap. CDR1 is SEHNR, CDR2 FQNEAQ, per germline (reference sequence).

Comment on this clone: Mismatch with germline at one junction end may stem from a read error. This chain links TRBV5-1 with TRBJ2-1, with TRBD2 matching over 7 bases. This CDR3 has 15 amino acids. The germline gives CDR1 SGHRS, CDR2 YFSETQ. CDR3 sequence (DNA): TGCGCCAGCAGCTTAGAGGGAGGGTACTACGATGAGCAGTTCTTC. Protein: CASSLEGGYYDEQFF.

V and J are TRBV5-1 and TRBJ1-1; a possible D gene is TRBD1 (6 bases). Germline loops: CDR1 SGHRS, CDR2 YFSETQ. Trimming took off 2 bases at V and 3 bases at J, with 11 bases between the two ends. The CDR3 covers 14 residues. The CDR3 reads CASSFSQGYTEAFF. In DNA, the CDR3 is TGCGCCAGCAGCTTTTCACAGGGATACACTGAAGCTTTCTTT.

In its sample, this clone was seen once. The chain combines TRBV5-1 with TRBJ2-7; D unclear. V was cut by 0 bases and J by 7 bases, with 5 bases left in between. This CDR3 has 11 amino acids. The V gene's germline CDR1 is SGHRS and CDR2 YFSETQ. CDR3 in DNA: TGCGCCAGCAGCTTGGGGCGGGAGCAGTACTTC. It encodes CASSLGREQYF.